These T cell receptor beta chains were read from a single sample in a study of regulatory T cells in long-lasting Graves disease. TCRdb called the multiplex PCR reads again in MiXCR, with one record for every CDR3 protein. The sample records under 700,000 distinct CDR3 sequences, 15% to 20% being singletons. These same data were also listed under a study on T cells in Graves' hyperthyroidism and ophthalmopathy.

The specimen comprised peripheral blood mononuclear cells (PBMCs), sampled at new diagnosis, from a patient treated with antithyroid drugs. All receptors come from a woman aged 40 to 65 with Graves disease. CDR3s include the opening cysteine and the closing phenylalanine or tryptophan. The order of the fields is V gene, CDR3 length, D gene, J gene, clone size, CDR3 DNA, CDR3 protein. The D gene is left open where the match is weak. Rows may omit the clone size; those that give it use once, few, many or a size class.

>TRBV30|16|-|TRBJ1-3|many
TGTGCCTGCCTCGTACCCAACGTAGGGATTGGAAACACCATATATTTT
CACLVPNVGIGNTIYF
>TRBV3-1|15|-|TRBJ2-2|-
TGTGCCAGCAGCCAAGATTTGGTAGTTCCCGGGGAGCTGTTTTTT
CASSQDLVVPGELFF
>TRBV28|15|-|TRBJ2-3|many
TGTGCCAGCAGTCCCAACGGTGCTAGCACAGATACGCAGTATTTT
CASSPNGASTDTQYF
>TRBV12-5|15|TRBD2|TRBJ2-1|few
TGTGCTAGTGGTTTGGTGGGCGGGGGATTGTATGAGCAGTTCTTC
CASGLVGGGLYEQFF
>TRBV4-1|17|TRBD1|TRBJ2-5|-
TGCGCCAGCAGCCAAGTATTCCGGGACAGGGATAAAGAGACCCAGTACTTC
CASSQVFRDRDKETQYF
>TRBV18|17|-|TRBJ1-2|few
TGTGCCAGCTCACCCATGTCTCCCGGGCGAACTAACTATGGCTACACCTTC
CASSPMSPGRTNYGYTF
>TRBV7-9|15|TRBD1|TRBJ1-2|-
TGTGCCAGCAGTCCCTCGGACAGGGGCTCGGATGGCTACACCTTC
CASSPSDRGSDGYTF
>TRBV2|15|-|TRBJ2-7|-
TGTGCCAGCAGTTGCTCGCTTACCGGGGGCTACGAGCAGTACTTC
CASSCSLTGGYEQYF
>TRBV11-3|15|TRBD1|TRBJ1-2|many
TGTGCCAGCAGCTTAGACCCAGCAGGGGGCTATGGCTACACCTTC
CASSLDPAGGYGYTF
>TRBV27|18|-|TRBJ2-2|few
TGTGCCAGCAGTTTCTCCCCCCCTCCCGCCGAGCTCACCGGGGAGCTGTTTTTT
CASSFSPPPAELTGELFF
>TRBV3-1|15|-|TRBJ2-7|many
TGTGCCAGCAGCCAAGTATCCGGAACCGCTTACGAGCAGTACTTC
CASSQVSGTAYEQYF
>TRBV28|16|TRBD1|TRBJ2-2|many
TGTGCCAGCAGTGACGTAGGGGGCTCGGTCACCGGGGAGCTGTTTTTT
CASSDVGGSVTGELFF
>TRBV6-5|19|TRBD1|TRBJ1-1|many
TGTGCCAGCAGTTTCCTGACAGGGGTCCTGCCGTATACGAACACTGAAGCTTTCTTT
CASSFLTGVLPYTNTEAFF
>TRBV27|16|-|TRBJ2-6|-
TGTGCCAGCAGTTCCCCGGGGGTCTCTGGGGCCAACGTCCTGACTTTC
CASSSPGVSGANVLTF
>TRBV5-1|15|TRBD1|TRBJ2-2|-
TGCGCCAGCAGCACGCAGGGGGCGAGCACCGGGGAGCTGTTTTTT
CASSTQGASTGELFF
>TRBV7-6|13|-|TRBJ2-7|many
TGTGCCAGCAGCCGGGCAGGGTCCTACGAGCAGTACTTC
CASSRAGSYEQYF
>TRBV6-1|15|-|TRBJ1-5|many
TGTGCCAGCAGCAAATCACTAGGGAGGTTATCGCCCCAGCATTTT
CASSKSLGRLSPQHF
>TRBV3-1|13|-|TRBJ2-3|many
TGTGCCAGCAGCCAAGGACTATGGGATACGCAGTATTTT
CASSQGLWDTQYF
>TRBV2|18|TRBD2|TRBJ2-3|many
TGTGCCAGCAGAACTGGACTAGCGGGGGGGCCGGGCACAGGTACGCAGTATTTT
CASRTGLAGGPGTGTQYF
>TRBV6-1|16|-|TRBJ2-1|-
TGTGCCAGCAGCTCTGGACTCACGAGCTCCTACAATGAGCAGTTCTTC
CASSSGLTSSYNEQFF
>TRBV29-1|16|TRBD1|TRBJ2-2|many
TGCAGCGTTGAGACAGGGGGTAGTGATTCCACCGGGGAGCTGTTTTTT
CSVETGGSDSTGELFF
>TRBV12-3/TRBV12-4|11|-|TRBJ1-1|many
TGTGCCAGCGTCCTAGTTAACGGAGCTTTCTTT
CASVLVNGAFF
>TRBV18|16|TRBD2|TRBJ2-1|many
TGTGCCAGCTCACCTCCGAGCGGGGGGGCGGGCAATGAGCAGTTCTTC
CASSPPSGGAGNEQFF
>TRBV15|15|-|TRBJ2-7|many
TGTGCCACCAGCAGAGACGCCGGAGGGGGGAACGAGCAGTACTTC
CATSRDAGGGNEQYF
>TRBV15|12|-|TRBJ2-5|few
TGTGCCACCAGCAGAGACCACGTGACCCAGTACTTC
CATSRDHVTQYF
>TRBV9|17|-|TRBJ2-7|-
TGTGCCAGCAGCCCCCAGGGGTTCGGGACTCAGAGCTACGAGCAGTACTTC
CASSPQGFGTQSYEQYF
>TRBV5-1|18|-|TRBJ1-2|-
TGCGCCAGCAGGTTCCCCAAAGGGACTCACCGGGAAAACTATGGCTACACCTTC
CASRFPKGTHRENYGYTF
>TRBV20-1|15|TRBD2|TRBJ2-1|many
TGCAGTGCTAGAGTGCTAGCGGGGTCCTACAATGAGCAGTTCTTC
CSARVLAGSYNEQFF
>TRBV6-5|13|TRBD1|TRBJ2-3|few
TGTGCCAGCAGTTTCGATGACAGGGTTACGCAGTATTTT
CASSFDDRVTQYF
>TRBV5-1|15|-|TRBJ2-2|few
TGCGCCAGCAGCTTTCTGGGCCTGAACACCGGGGAGCTGTTTTTT
CASSFLGLNTGELFF
>TRBV19|14|-|TRBJ1-1|many
TGTGCCAGTACCCTGGACAGATCCAACACTGAAGCTTTCTTT
CASTLDRSNTEAFF
>TRBV7-3|14|-|TRBJ1-2|few
TGTGCCAGCAGCCGGGACAATGCTGGCTATGGCTACACCTTC
CASSRDNAGYGYTF
>TRBV7-8|16|TRBD1|TRBJ2-4|few
TGTGCCAGCAGCTTAGTGGGGGGACAGGTCAAAAACATTCAGTACTTC
CASSLVGGQVKNIQYF
>TRBV12-5|13|-|TRBJ2-7|few
TGTGCTAGTGGTTTGGCCCGATTGGGCGAGCAGTACTTC
CASGLARLGEQYF
>TRBV5-4|15|-|TRBJ2-7|-
TGTGCCAGCAGCAGGGGGAATGACAAGGCCTACGAGCAGTACTTC
CASSRGNDKAYEQYF
>TRBV11-2|21|TRBD2|TRBJ2-2|-
TGTGCCAGCAGCTGGGGACTAGCGGGGGGGCCTCCAAAAAGTAGCACCGGGGAGCTGTTTTTT
CASSWGLAGGPPKSSTGELFF
>TRBV5-1|16|-|TRBJ2-3|-
TGCGCCAGCAGCGAGAGCGGTCACACAAGCACAGATACGCAGTATTTT
CASSESGHTSTDTQYF
>TRBV7-9|14|TRBD2|TRBJ2-1|many
TGTGCCAGCAGCATCAGCGGGGGGCCTTATGAGCAGTTCTTC
CASSISGGPYEQFF
>TRBV11-3|15|TRBD1|TRBJ1-4|-
TGTGCCAGCAGCTTCTCCGACAGGGGCCCTGAAAAACTGTTTTTT
CASSFSDRGPEKLFF
>TRBV5-1|13|-|TRBJ1-2|many
TGCGCCAGCAGAGAGGGGAATTTGGATGGCTACACCTTC
CASREGNLDGYTF
>TRBV3-1|13|-|TRBJ1-6|few
TGTGCCAGCAGCCAAGTGACGAATTCACCCCTCCACTTT
CASSQVTNSPLHF
>TRBV7-9|14|-|TRBJ2-3|-
TGTGCCAGCACCGACCCGAGGAGGTCAGATACGCAGTATTTT
CASTDPRRSDTQYF
>TRBV5-5|16|TRBD2|TRBJ2-3|many
TGTGCCAGCCAAGTCGGACTAGCGGGGGCCACAGATACGCAGTATTTT
CASQVGLAGATDTQYF
>TRBV12-3/TRBV12-4|15|TRBD2|TRBJ2-7|few
TGTGCCAGCAGGCCCGGACTAGCGGGGGCCTACGAGCAGTACTTC
CASRPGLAGAYEQYF
>TRBV30|13|-|TRBJ1-5|many
TGTGCCTGGAGTGGGACTTGGAATCAGCCCCAGCATTTT
CAWSGTWNQPQHF
>TRBV11-3|16|-|TRBJ1-4|many
TGTGCCAGCAGCTTAGATGGGCAGGCGTCTAATGAAAAACTGTTTTTT
CASSLDGQASNEKLFF
>TRBV5-4|17|TRBD2|TRBJ2-5|few
TGTGCCAGCAGTGACAGACTAGCGATGGGGCTCCAAGAGACCCAGTACTTC
CASSDRLAMGLQETQYF
>TRBV2|13|-|TRBJ1-4|many
TGTGCCCTTCGGAGCGCAGCGAGGGAAAAACTGTTTTTT
CALRSAAREKLFF